These 8 T cell receptor beta chains share one sample of origin, sequenced in a study of CD8 T cells in Susac syndrome. Reverse transcription of roughly 0.5 to 1 ug RNA was performed with random hexamers. TCRdb redid the calling of the immunoSEQ multiplex PCR reads with MiXCR, one entry per CDR3 protein. This repertoire shows over 95,000 distinct CDR3 sequences, around 90% found once; its top ten account for 0.13% to 0.15%. The source material was CD4+ T cells from PBMCs. Source of these receptors: a human donor in good health.

The chain recombines TRBV11-3 with TRBJ2-1, with unresolved D. Germline CDR1 reads SGHNT; CDR2 reads YENEEA. V dropped 3 bases and J dropped 0 bases, with 12 bases sitting between them. This CDR3 is built from 16 residues. The CDR3 is CASSFRAEDSYNEQFF. The CDR3 coding sequence is TGTGCCAGCAGCTTCCGGGCGGAAGACTCCTACAATGAGCAGTTCTTC.

This clonotype occurred a few times. The chain uses TRBV18 and TRBJ1-1, with a tentative D call TRBD1 (5 bases). Deletions cut 2 bases from V and 0 bases from J, with 13 bases between. This CDR3 contains 16 residues. CDR1 and CDR2 (germline): KGHSH, LQKENI. Written as DNA, the CDR3 is TGTGCCAGCTCACCAAGGGGAAACGGGTTGAACACTGAAGCTTTCTTT. Amino acid sequence: CASSPRGNGLNTEAFF.

This clonotype has only one observation. This chain links TRBV7-2 with TRBJ1-1; possibly TRBD1 for D (5 bases). CDR3 size: 15 residues. In germline, CDR1 is SGHTA, CDR2 FQGNSA. Trimming cost V 6 bases and J 4 bases, with 18 bases left between them. Here the CDR3 reads CASRNQGGSGTEAFF. In DNA form, the CDR3 reads TGTGCCAGCAGGAATCAGGGAGGGAGCGGCACTGAAGCTTTCTTT.

The chain is built from TRBV20-1 and TRBJ2-4; 16 bases line up with TRBD2. This CDR3 is 17 amino acids long. Germline V CDR1 and CDR2: DFQATT, SNEGSKA (reference sequence). V gave up 6 bases and J gave up 0 bases; unmatched junction bases: 5. CDR3 sequence: CSALGLAGGLAKNIQYF. CDR3 nucleotide sequence: TGCAGTGCATTGGGACTAGCGGGGGGGCTAGCCAAAAACATTCAGTACTTC.

The chain links TRBV20-1 to TRBJ1-5; D not certain. The CDR3 runs 12 residues. Trimming removed 6 bases at V and 7 bases at J, with 13 bases between. Germline CDR1 and CDR2: DFQATT and SNEGSKA (reference sequence). CDR3 amino acids: CSALYGVQPQHF. DNA for the CDR3: TGCAGTGCCCTATACGGGGTACAGCCCCAGCATTTT.

The chain joins TRBV29-1 to TRBJ2-3; 10 positions agree with TRBD1. V gave up 0 bases and J gave up 1 base; unmatched junction bases: 1. Germline assignment: CDR1 SQVTM and CDR2 ANQGSEA. This CDR3 has 15 residues. The CDR3 region has the DNA TGCAGCGTTGAAGAGACAGGGGGCCGCACAGATACGCAGTATTTT. Residues: CSVEETGGRTDTQYF.

This chain links TRBV6-2 or TRBV6-3 with TRBJ1-5, with D uncertain. Germline-derived CDR1 and CDR2 are MNHEY and SVGEGT. The CDR3 is 11 residues long. Trimming removed 2 bases from V and 15 bases from J, with 11 bases in between. CDR3 DNA: TGTGCCAGCAGTTACGACGGTCGACGGCATTTT. Encoded protein: CASSYDGRRHF.

V and J are TRBV5-6 and TRBJ1-1, with TRBD1 as a possible D gene (6 bases). From germline, CDR1 is SGHDT and CDR2 YYEEEE. CDR3 length: 16 residues. Trimming stripped 0 bases from V and 1 base from J, with 13 bases between. CDR3: CASSLGQAIWNTEAFF. The CDR3 region has the DNA TGTGCCAGCAGCTTGGGACAGGCGATCTGGAACACTGAAGCTTTCTTT.